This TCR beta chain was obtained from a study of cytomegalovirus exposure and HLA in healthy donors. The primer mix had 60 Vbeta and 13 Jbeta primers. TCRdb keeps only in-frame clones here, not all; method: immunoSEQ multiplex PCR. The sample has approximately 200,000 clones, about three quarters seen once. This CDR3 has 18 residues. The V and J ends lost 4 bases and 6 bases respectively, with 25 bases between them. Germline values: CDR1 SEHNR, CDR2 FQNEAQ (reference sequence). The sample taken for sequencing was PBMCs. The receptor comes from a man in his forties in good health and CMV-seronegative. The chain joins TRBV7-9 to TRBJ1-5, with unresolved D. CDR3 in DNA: TGTGCCAGCAGCTCTCTGTCTACCGGACCCCAAGGAGGTCAGCCCCAGCATTTT. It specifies CASSSLSTGPQGGQPQHF. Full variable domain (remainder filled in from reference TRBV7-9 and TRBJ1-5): DTGVSQNPRHKITKRGQNVTFRCDPISEHNRLYWYRQTLGQGPEFLTYFQNEAQLEKSRLLSDRFSAERPKGSFSTLEIQRTEQGDSAMYLCASSSLSTGPQGGQPQHFGDGTRLSIL.